The next 5 T cell receptor beta chains were all read from a single sample in a study of T cell responses to AZD1222 COVID-19 vaccine. TCRdb's copy holds only in-frame clones and misses some; the assay was immunoSEQ multiplex PCR. The sample has tens of thousands of clones, roughly 85% seen once. Source: peripheral blood, taken 28 days after the second AZD1222 dose. The receptors were gathered from an adult who received the AZD1222 COVID-19 vaccine.

V and J are TRBV7-3 and TRBJ1-1; D perhaps matches TRBD1 (5 bases). From germline, CDR1 is SGHTA and CDR2 FQGTGA. The CDR3 is 13 residues long. V was clipped by 4 bases and J by 3 bases, with 9 bases between them. CDR3 region: CASSSQGDTEAFF. As DNA, the CDR3 is TGTGCCAGCAGCTCTCAGGGAGACACTGAAGCTTTCTTT.

The genes are TRBV5-4 and TRBJ2-1; D is ambiguous. There are 15 residues in the CDR3. With 1 base removed from V and 10 bases from J, the gap between germline ends came to 18 bases. Germline V gene sequence: CDR1 SGHNT, CDR2 YYREEE (reference sequence). CDR3 DNA: TGTGCCAGCAGCTTGACCGGTCTTCTCGGTTCCGAGCAGTTCTTC. Translating it yields CASSLTGLLGSEQFF.

The V gene is TRBV7-8, the J gene TRBJ2-3; D gene ambiguous. Trimming took off 2 bases at V and 1 base at J, with 10 bases between the two ends. This CDR3 spans 15 amino acids. Germline CDR1 and CDR2: SGHVS and FQNEAQ. The CDR3 here is CASSLRPGGTDTQYF. CDR3 coding DNA: TGTGCCAGCAGCTTACGTCCAGGAGGCACAGATACGCAGTATTTT. The full variable domain, in which reference TRBV7-8 and TRBJ2-3 provide the parts outside the CDR3, is GAGVSQSPRYKVAKRGQDVALRCDPISGHVSLFWYQQALGQGPEFLTYFQNEAQLDKSGLPSDRFFAERPEGSVSTLKIQRTQQEDSAVYLCASSLRPGGTDTQYFGPGTRLTVL.

The rearrangement links TRBV11-1 to TRBJ2-5; TRBD1 agrees at 7 bases. The CDR3 spans 15 residues. V shed 3 bases, J shed 7 bases, and the junction held 11 bases outside the gene matches. Germline-derived CDR1 and CDR2 are SGHAT and FQDESV (reference sequence). CDR3 coding DNA: TGTGCCAGCAGCTTGACAGGGCCCCCAGTATGGACCCAGTACTTC. This encodes CASSLTGPPVWTQYF. Full variable domain (missing parts from reference TRBV11-1 and TRBJ2-5): EAEVAQSPRYKITEKSQAVAFWCDPISGHATLYWYRQILGQGPELLVQFQDESVVDDSQLPKDRFSAERLKGVDSTLKIQPAELGDSAMYLCASSLTGPPVWTQYFGPGTRLLVL.

This clone was found once. The chain uses TRBV3-1 (or the pseudogene TRBV3-2) and TRBJ1-1; TRBD1 might be the D (6 bases). Germline CDR1 LGHDT, CDR2 YNNKEL (reference sequence). Trimming pared 2 bases from V and 4 bases from J, leaving 11 bases between. This CDR3 has 14 amino acids. CDR3 DNA: TGTGCCAGCAGCCAATTACAGGGTGGCACTGAAGCTTTCTTT. It codes for CASSQLQGGTEAFF.